Reported below is one T cell receptor beta chain. Its target is unknown. One entry per CDR3 protein, called by TCRdb with MiXCR from the reads. Seen here are 290,000 or so distinct CDR3 sequences, roughly 24% observed once, and the top ten hold approximately 15%. This entry belongs to a study of T cell repertoires in cytomegalovirus infection. Turning to the study itself: Evidence of both CMV infection and a matching HLA type came from public TCR beta signatures.

The germline CDR1 and CDR2 sequences are MNHEY and SVGEGT. V was trimmed by 2 bases and J by 7 bases, leaving 12 bases between them. The CDR3 has 14 amino acids. Findings of the study overall: Carriage of CMV together with the relevant HLA was identifiable through cumulative public TCR beta family frequency. Ex vivo responses were dominated by HLA-C-restricted CMV-specific TCR beta clonotypes.

The chain has TRBV6-2 or TRBV6-3 and TRBJ1-5; no reliable D call. The TCR originated in a human donor in good health (CMV status not recorded). Some clones in this sample may be carry-over from other donors' samples. Source material: PBMCs. The CDR3 spells CASSYGGRWQPQHF. The CDR3 nucleotides are TGTGCCAGCAGTTACGGTGGGAGGTGGCAGCCCCAGCATTTT.